Below, 30 T cell receptor beta chains from the same sample are listed, as sequenced in a study of T cell clonality in common variable immunodeficiency. General study findings and limits: In common variable immunodeficiency, TCR beta chains reportedly carried fewer deletions and N-nucleotide insertions.

These TCRs are of unknown antigen specificity. The assay was immunoSEQ multiplex PCR, and TCRdb's table has in-frame clones only and misses some. This sample comprises some 11,000 clones, none seen once only. The sample comprised peripheral blood mononuclear cells. The receptors were sampled from a human donor with common variable immunodeficiency.

This clone has a handful of counts. The sequence runs out 3 residues before the end of the CDR3; the remainder is reconstructed from the germline J gene. V is TRBV19 and J is TRBJ2-1; D perhaps matches TRBD1 (6 bases). Germline V CDR1 and CDR2: LNHDA, SQIVND (reference sequence). Between the trimmed V and J ends, which lost 3 bases and 8 bases, there was a span of 20 bases. The CDR3 contains 16 residues. CDR3 protein: CASSILGGLGGYEQFF. The DNA read from the CDR3 is TGTGCCAGTAGTATCCTTGGGGGCCTAGGAGGATATGAG.

This clone was counted only a few times. The read terminates 3 residues before the CDR3 end, so the remaining end is supplied by the germline J gene. This chain uses TRBV7-3 with TRBJ2-7, with 7 bases identical to TRBD1. This CDR3 region has 13 residues. Per the germline V gene, CDR1 is SGHTA and CDR2 is FQGTGA. With V trimmed by 5 bases and J by 4 bases, 5 bases remained unmatched. CDR3 sequence: CASSPGTDYEQYF. The sequenced CDR3 bases are TGTGCCAGCAGCCCAGGGACAGATTACGAG.

This clone was counted many times. The sequenced fragment ends 3 residues before the CDR3 boundary, so the rest is inferred from the germline J gene. This chain uses TRBV7-3 with TRBJ1-1; no clear D. Between the trimmed V and J ends, which lost 4 bases and 1 base, there was a span of 7 bases. Germline assignment: CDR1 SGHTA and CDR2 FQGTGA. CDR3 length equals 13 residues. CDR3 DNA (partial): TGTGCCAGCAGCTCAACCCGGAACACTGAA. Translated, it gives CASSSTRNTE. The whole CDR3 reads CASSSTRNTEAFF.

This clone was counted between two and nine times. This CDR3 is also generated by other DNA sequences in the sample. The DNA read from the CDR3 is TGTGCCAGCTCACCACCGGCAGGTCCTGGGGCCAACGTC. This encodes CASSPPAGPGANV. The entire CDR3 sequence reads CASSPPAGPGANVLTF. This chain connects TRBV18 to TRBJ2-6; D gene uncertain. The read stops 3 residues short of the end of the CDR3; the missing end is completed from the germline J gene. The CDR3 extends over 16 amino acids. Germline CDR1 KGHSH, CDR2 LQKENI. V was trimmed by 0 bases and J by 2 bases, leaving 8 bases between them.

A few counts support this clone. The CDR3 is cut off 3 residues early in the read; its end comes from the germline J gene. The gene calls are TRBV5-1 and TRBJ2-5, with a tentative D call TRBD2 (5 bases). Germline V gene sequence: CDR1 SGHRS, CDR2 YFSETQ. Trimming stripped 4 bases from V and 2 bases from J, with 15 bases between. The CDR3 extends over 15 amino acids. The part of the CDR3 DNA that was read is TGCGCCAGCAGCGACCTTGTGAGCGGACAAGAGACC. It specifies CASSDLVSGQET. The complete CDR3 sequence is CASSDLVSGQETQYF. The variable domain in full, with the rest retrieved from reference TRBV5-1 and TRBJ2-5, is KAGVTQTPRYLIKTRGQQVTLSCSPISGHRSVSWYQQTPGQGLQFLFEYFSETQRNKGNFPGRFSGRQFSNSRSEMNVSTLELGDSALYLCASSDLVSGQETQYFGPGTRLLVL.

Details on this clone: Coverage ceases 3 residues before the CDR3 finishes, and the germline J gene fills in the end. The chain is built from TRBV5-1 and TRBJ1-2, with a tentative D call TRBD1 (5 bases). The CDR3 covers 15 residues. Germline V gene lookup returns CDR1 SGHRS and CDR2 YFSETQ. Trimming cost V 3 bases and J 4 bases, with 16 bases left between them. CDR3: CASSYGRVDVYGYTF. The CDR3 DNA, read in part, is TGCGCCAGCAGCTATGGCAGGGTCGACGTCTATGGC.

Regarding this clone: The read comes to an end 3 residues before the CDR3 does, leaving the germline J gene to fill in the end. The gene calls are TRBV5-1 and TRBJ2-5, with 12 bases identical to TRBD2. This CDR3 comprises 18 residues. Germline V gives CDR1 SGHRS, CDR2 YFSETQ. V lost 3 bases and J lost 5; bases outside the gene matches: 14. The DNA read from the CDR3 is TGCGCCAGCAGCTCGAAACCGTCACTAGCGGGAGGAGGGGAGACC. Its translation is CASSSKPSLAGGGET. The CDR3 in its entirety is CASSSKPSLAGGGETQYF.

This clone was observed a handful of times. The read comes to an end 3 residues before the CDR3 does, leaving the germline J gene to fill in the end. V and J are TRBV7-8 and TRBJ2-7, with D possibly TRBD1 on 6 matching bases. The CDR3 covers 15 residues. Germline CDR1 is SGHVS and CDR2 is FQNEAQ. Trimming removed 5 bases from V and 2 bases from J, with 16 bases in between. The CDR3 reads CASSLLAGVAYEQYF. The sequenced CDR3 bases are TGTGCCAGCAGCCTTCTAGCAGGGGTGGCCTACGAG.

With regard to this clone: The read stops 3 residues short of the end of the CDR3; the missing end is completed from the germline J gene. This chain joins TRBV7-3 and TRBJ2-1; 14 bases are a match to TRBD2. The CDR3 is 16 amino acids. CDR1 and CDR2 (germline): SGHTA, FQGTGA. J was trimmed by 6 bases and V by 5 bases; bases with no gene match: 6. The CDR3 loop is CASSPKTSGRANEQFF. The sequenced part of the CDR3 DNA is TGTGCCAGCAGCCCAAAGACTAGCGGGAGGGCCAATGAG.

A remark on this clone: Read sequence stops 3 residues before the CDR3 end, and the germline J gene provides the missing end. The rearrangement links TRBV7-9 to TRBJ1-1; the D is unclear. The CDR3 consists of 15 residues. V was pared by 5 bases and J by 0 bases, with 13 bases between. Germline CDR1 reads SEHNR; CDR2 reads FQNEAQ (reference sequence). Here the CDR3 reads CASSPMQVLNTEAFF. The DNA read from the CDR3 is TGTGCCAGCAGCCCGATGCAGGTTTTGAACACTGAA.

This clone was detected only a few times. The read is 3 residues too short to cover the CDR3 end, so that end is filled in from the germline J gene. The chain couples TRBV6-2 or TRBV6-3 to TRBJ2-7, with D unclear. Looked up from germline, CDR1 is MNHEY and CDR2 is SVGEGT. The CDR3 contains 13 residues. Trimming shortened V by 5 bases and J by 0 bases, and 8 bases separated the two germline ends. This CDR3 reads CASSRLPSYEQYF. CDR3 DNA (partial): TGTGCCAGCAGTAGACTCCCCTCCTACGAG.

In this sample, this clone turned up a few times. Sequencing ends 3 residues short of the CDR3 end; the germline J gene provides the rest. The V gene is TRBV19, the J gene TRBJ2-7; 7 bases align to TRBD2. With V trimmed by 1 base and J by 2 bases, 5 bases remained unmatched. The germline CDR1 and CDR2 sequences are LNHDA and SQIVND (reference sequence). The CDR3 is made up of 15 amino acids. The CDR3: CASSIVGGSTYEQYF. The CDR3 bases that were read are TGTGCCAGTAGTATAGTTGGCGGGAGTACCTACGAG.

As concerns this clone: The read terminates 3 residues ahead of where the CDR3 ends, so the germline J gene completes it. The rearrangement joins TRBV7-6 to TRBJ2-5, with a tentative D call TRBD1 (5 bases). The germline V and J ends were trimmed by 5 bases and 1 base, with 14 bases remaining between them. The CDR3 is made up of 15 amino acids. Germline V gene data show CDR1 as SGHVS and CDR2 as FNYEAQ. The CDR3 sequence is CASSPARTFQETQYF. The CDR3 DNA, read in part, is TGTGCCAGCAGCCCTGCCCGGACATTCCAAGAGACC.

The covered CDR3 bases are TGTGCCAGCAGCTTAGCACAGGGGTGGTACGAG. Translating it yields CASSLAQGWYE. The complete CDR3 sequence is CASSLAQGWYEQYF. The genes are TRBV7-8 and TRBJ2-7, with 7 nucleotides matching TRBD1. Read coverage stops 3 residues before the CDR3 terminus; the germline J gene supplies the remainder. The CDR3 runs to 14 residues. CDR1 and CDR2 (germline): SGHVS, FQNEAQ. The trim removed 0 bases at V and 4 bases at J, leaving 3 bases unmatched. The whole variable domain, filled in from reference TRBV7-8 and TRBJ2-7, reads GAGVSQSPRYKVAKRGQDVALRCDPISGHVSLFWYQQALGQGPEFLTYFQNEAQLDKSGLPSDRFFAERPEGSVSTLKIQRTQQEDSAVYLCASSLAQGWYEQYFGPGTRLTVT.

A remark on this clone: The read terminates 3 residues ahead of where the CDR3 ends, so the germline J gene completes it. V is TRBV2 and J is TRBJ2-3; unclear D gene. Trimming stripped 2 bases from V and 1 base from J, with 19 bases between. This CDR3 has 18 amino acids. Looked up from germline, CDR1 is SNHLY and CDR2 is FYNNEI. The covered CDR3 bases are TGTGCCAGCAGTGAAATTCGTCGAGCGATACGAGGCACAGATACG. It codes for CASSEIRRAIRGTDT. The entire CDR3 sequence reads CASSEIRRAIRGTDTQYF.

This clone occurred a few times. Sequencing ends 3 residues short of the CDR3 end; the germline J gene provides the rest. The chain is built from TRBV7-9 and TRBJ2-1; 12 bases map to TRBD2. This CDR3 has 13 amino acids. The junction had 5 bases not matched to a gene; V was cut back by 9 bases and J by 8 bases. Germline CDR1 and CDR2: SEHNR and FQNEAQ (reference sequence). The CDR3 sequence: CASRTSGIDEQFF. The sequenced CDR3 bases are TGTGCCAGTCGGACTAGCGGGATCGATGAG.

Only a few counts were recorded for this clone. The CDR3 extends 3 residues past the end of the read, so its final part is completed from the germline J gene. The V and J genes are TRBV20-1 and TRBJ2-5; tentatively, D is TRBD2 (6 bases). V was pared by 0 bases and J by 3 bases, with 14 bases between. The CDR3 is 15 residues long. The V gene's germline CDR1 is DFQATT and CDR2 SNEGSKA (reference sequence). Here the CDR3 reads CSARDPLATKETQYF. Partial CDR3 DNA: TGCAGTGCTAGAGATCCACTAGCCACCAAAGAGACC.

This clone appeared a few times. The DNA read from the CDR3 is TGTGCCAGTAGCCCCCCGCGCGGGGCAAACTATGGC. Translating it yields CASSPPRGANYG. The entire CDR3 reads CASSPPRGANYGYTF. The V gene is TRBV19, the J gene TRBJ1-2, with D possibly TRBD1 on 5 matching bases. The DNA ends 3 residues before the CDR3 does, and the rest of the CDR3 is filled in from the germline J gene. The CDR3 length is 15 residues. V lost 6 bases, J lost 2 bases, and 16 bases lay in between. CDR1 and CDR2 from the germline V gene are LNHDA and SQIVND (reference sequence).

As to this clone: The junction departs from germline at one end; a sequencing error may be responsible. Read coverage stops 3 residues before the CDR3 terminus; the germline J gene supplies the remainder. The chain is built from TRBV18 and TRBJ2-7; TRBD1 aligns across 7 bases. The length of the CDR3 is 13 residues. Per germline, CDR1 KGHSH and CDR2 LQKENI. The CDR3 DNA, read in part, is TGTGCCAGCTCGCCACACAGGGGCTACGAG. This gives the protein CASSPHRGYE. The full CDR3 protein reads CASSPHRGYEQYF.

In this sample, this clone turned up a few times. The read ends 3 residues before the CDR3 terminus; that terminus is restored from the germline J gene. The chain carries TRBV30 and TRBJ2-3; the match to TRBD2 covers 10 bases. Per the germline V gene, CDR1 is GTSNPN and CDR2 is SVGIG (reference sequence). This CDR3 spans 17 amino acids. Germline trimming cut 4 bases from V and 4 bases from J; bases unmatched to any gene: 14. CDR3 protein: CAWNRKDSGRRSDTQYF. The CDR3 DNA, read in part, is TGTGCCTGGAATCGAAAGGATAGCGGGAGGAGGTCAGATACG.

As to this clone: The read gets to within 3 residues of the CDR3 end, and the germline J gene fills in the rest. The genes are TRBV2 and TRBJ2-7, with TRBD2 matching over 9 bases. The CDR3 has 14 amino acids. The V segment lost 7 bases and the J segment 2 bases; nucleotides outside the gene matches: 6. Per the germline V gene, CDR1 is SNHLY and CDR2 is FYNNEI. The DNA read from the CDR3 is TGTGCCAGCACTCCGACTAGCGGCCCCTACGAG. Translating gives CASTPTSGPYE. The CDR3 reads in full as CASTPTSGPYEQYF.

On this clone: The CDR3 end lies 3 residues beyond the end of the read and is filled in from the germline J gene. J is TRBJ2-1 and V is TRBV2, with D tentatively TRBD2 (5 bases). The CDR3 runs 14 residues. Germline CDR1 SNHLY, CDR2 FYNNEI. The V and J ends lost 4 bases and 5 bases respectively, with 12 bases between them. The DNA read from the CDR3 is TGTGCCAGCAGTGCTCGTGCGGGTAACAATGAG. Translating gives CASSARAGNNE. The CDR3 as a whole reads CASSARAGNNEQFF.

As to this clone: Read data end 3 residues before the CDR3 end; the end is taken from the germline J gene. The chain couples TRBV7-9 to TRBJ2-4, with D perhaps matching TRBD2 (6 bases). The CDR3 contains 13 residues. Germline CDR1 SEHNR, CDR2 FQNEAQ (reference sequence). Trimming removed 2 bases at V and 8 bases at J, with 10 bases between. The CDR3 spells CASSLRGNDIQYF. The CDR3 bases that were read are TGTGCCAGCAGCTTACGGGGGAATGACATT.

The CDR3 protein is CASSPRGGYGYTF. CDR3 DNA (partial): TGTGCCAGCAGCCCCCGGGGTGGTTATGGC. The V and J genes are TRBV7-3 and TRBJ1-2; D call uncertain. The read terminates 3 residues ahead of where the CDR3 ends, so the germline J gene completes it. Trimming cost V 5 bases and J 5 bases, with 12 bases left between them. CDR1 SGHTA and CDR2 FQGTGA come from the germline V gene. The CDR3 has 13 amino acids.

Worth noting for this clone: The sequenced fragment ends 3 residues before the CDR3 boundary, so the rest is inferred from the germline J gene. The chain carries TRBV19 and TRBJ2-2; 9 bases fit TRBD1. Germline CDR1 reads LNHDA; CDR2 reads SQIVND (reference sequence). The CDR3 length is 18 residues. J gave up 0 bases and V 7 bases, and 12 bases lay outside the gene matches. The CDR3 bases that were read are TGTGCCAGTAACAGGGGGCGAAGCATTAGCGCGAACACCGGGGAG. Its translation is CASNRGRSISANTGE. The whole CDR3 sequence reads CASNRGRSISANTGELFF.

With regard to this clone: The read halts 3 residues ahead of the CDR3 end, with the missing end drawn from the germline J gene. The chain uses TRBV6-2 or TRBV6-3 and TRBJ1-5, with 11 bases fitting TRBD1. The V gene's germline CDR1 is MNHEY and CDR2 SVGEGT. V shed 5 bases, J shed 5 bases, and the junction held 8 bases outside the gene matches. This CDR3 has 16 amino acids. The covered CDR3 bases are TGTGCCAGCAGTGCCCGGGACAGGGGGAGGTATCAGCCC. This translates into CASSARDRGRYQP. The complete CDR3 reads CASSARDRGRYQPQHF.

In the case of this clone: The sample carries other DNA sequences with the same CDR3. CDR3 in amino acids: CASSQSGVQPQHF. The sequenced CDR3 bases are TGTGCCAGCTCACAGTCAGGGGTTCAGCCC. This chain joins TRBV18 and TRBJ1-5, with D perhaps TRBD1 (6 bases). The CDR3 end is not reached by the read, which stops 3 residues before it; the germline J gene fills it in. The CDR3 spans 13 residues. V lost 4 bases and J lost 6, with 10 bases in between. Germline CDR1 reads KGHSH; CDR2 reads LQKENI.

In this sample, this clone turned up a few times. The read gets to within 3 residues of the CDR3 end, and the germline J gene fills in the rest. The genes are TRBV18 and TRBJ1-6, with D possibly TRBD1 on 6 matching bases. The CDR3 has 15 amino acids. The germline CDR1 and CDR2 sequences are KGHSH and LQKENI. Trimming stripped 3 bases from V and 5 bases from J, with 11 bases between. The CDR3 sequence: CASSPNAGDNSPLHF. The sequenced part of the CDR3 DNA is TGTGCCAGCTCACCCAATGCAGGGGATAATTCACCC. Together with reference TRBV18 and TRBJ1-6, the CDR3 gives the full variable domain: NAGVMQNPRHLVRRRGQEARLRCSPMKGHSHVYWYRQLPEEGLKFMVYLQKENIIDESGMPKERFSAEFPKEGPSILRIQQVVRGDSAAYFCASSPNAGDNSPLHFGNGTRLTVT.

This clone was counted only a few times. Read sequence stops 3 residues before the CDR3 end, and the germline J gene provides the missing end. V gene TRBV19 combines with J gene TRBJ1-5, with D hard to call. The germline V gene has CDR1 LNHDA and CDR2 SQIVND (reference sequence). There are 13 residues in the CDR3. Trimming pared 3 bases from V and 4 bases from J, leaving 7 bases between. The sequenced part of the CDR3 DNA is TGTGCCAGTAGTATTCAGAAAAATCAGCCC. Protein product: CASSIQKNQP. The CDR3 in full is CASSIQKNQPQHF.

Concerning this clone: The read is 3 residues too short to cover the CDR3 end, so that end is filled in from the germline J gene. V usage is TRBV30 and J usage is TRBJ1-2, with D maybe TRBD1 (6 bases). CDR3 length: 16 residues. V lost 2 bases to trimming and J lost 3 bases, with 19 bases between them. Germline CDR1 GTSNPN, CDR2 SVGIG (reference sequence). This chain's CDR3 is CAWSTTMRDKYYGYTF. The covered CDR3 bases are TGTGCCTGGAGTACGACCATGCGGGACAAGTACTATGGC.